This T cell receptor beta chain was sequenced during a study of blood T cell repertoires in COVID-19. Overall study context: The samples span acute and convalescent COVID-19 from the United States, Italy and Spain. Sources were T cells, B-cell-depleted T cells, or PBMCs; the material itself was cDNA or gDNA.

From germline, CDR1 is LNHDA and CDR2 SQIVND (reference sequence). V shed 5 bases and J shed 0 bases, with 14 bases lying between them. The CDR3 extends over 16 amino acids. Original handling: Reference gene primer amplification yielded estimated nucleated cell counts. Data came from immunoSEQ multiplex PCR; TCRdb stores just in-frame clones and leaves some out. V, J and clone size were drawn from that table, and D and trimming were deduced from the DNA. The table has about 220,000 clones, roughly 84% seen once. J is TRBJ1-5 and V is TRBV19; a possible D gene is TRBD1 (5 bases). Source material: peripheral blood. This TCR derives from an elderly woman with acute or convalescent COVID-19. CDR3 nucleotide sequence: TGTGCCAGTAGTGTGGTGGCAGGGTTTAGCAATCAGCCCCAGCATTTT. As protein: CASSVVAGFSNQPQHF.